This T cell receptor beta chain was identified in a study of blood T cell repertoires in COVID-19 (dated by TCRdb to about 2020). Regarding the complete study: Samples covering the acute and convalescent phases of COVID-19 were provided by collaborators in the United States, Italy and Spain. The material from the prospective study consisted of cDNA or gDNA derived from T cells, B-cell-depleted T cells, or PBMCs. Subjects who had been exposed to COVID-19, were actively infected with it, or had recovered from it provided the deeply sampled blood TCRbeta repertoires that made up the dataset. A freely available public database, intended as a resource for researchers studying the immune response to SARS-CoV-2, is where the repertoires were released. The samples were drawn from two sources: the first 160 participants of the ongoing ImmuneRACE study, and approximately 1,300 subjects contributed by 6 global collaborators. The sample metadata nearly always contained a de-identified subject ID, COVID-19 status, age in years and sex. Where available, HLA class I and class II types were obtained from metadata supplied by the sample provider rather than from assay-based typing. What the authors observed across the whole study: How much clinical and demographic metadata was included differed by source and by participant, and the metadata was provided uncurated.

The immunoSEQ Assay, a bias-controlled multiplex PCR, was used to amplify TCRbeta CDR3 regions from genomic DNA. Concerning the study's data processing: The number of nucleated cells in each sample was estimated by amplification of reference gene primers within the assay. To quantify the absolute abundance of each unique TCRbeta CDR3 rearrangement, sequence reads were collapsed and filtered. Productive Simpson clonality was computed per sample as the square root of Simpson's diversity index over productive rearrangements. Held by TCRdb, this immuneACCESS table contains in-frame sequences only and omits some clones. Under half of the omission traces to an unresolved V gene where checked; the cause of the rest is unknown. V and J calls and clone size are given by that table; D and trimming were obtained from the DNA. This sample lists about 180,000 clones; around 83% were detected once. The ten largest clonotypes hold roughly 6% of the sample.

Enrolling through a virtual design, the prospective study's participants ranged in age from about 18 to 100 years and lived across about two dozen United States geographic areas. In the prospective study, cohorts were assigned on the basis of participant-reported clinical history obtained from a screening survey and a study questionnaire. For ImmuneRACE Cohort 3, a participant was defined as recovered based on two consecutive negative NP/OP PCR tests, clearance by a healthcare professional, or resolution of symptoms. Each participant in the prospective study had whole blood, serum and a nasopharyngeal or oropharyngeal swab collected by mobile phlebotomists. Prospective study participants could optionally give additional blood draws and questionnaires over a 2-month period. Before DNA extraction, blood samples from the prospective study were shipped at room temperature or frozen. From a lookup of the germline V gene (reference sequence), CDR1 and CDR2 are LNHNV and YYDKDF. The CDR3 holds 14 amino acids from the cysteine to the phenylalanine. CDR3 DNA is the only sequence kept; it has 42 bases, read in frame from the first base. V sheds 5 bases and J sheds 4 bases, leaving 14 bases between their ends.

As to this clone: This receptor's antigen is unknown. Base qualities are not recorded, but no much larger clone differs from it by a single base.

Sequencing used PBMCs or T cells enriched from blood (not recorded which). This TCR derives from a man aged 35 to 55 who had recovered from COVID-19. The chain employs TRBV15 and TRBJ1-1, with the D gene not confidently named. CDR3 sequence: CATSVRRAGTEAFF. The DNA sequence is TGTGCCACCAGCGTCAGGCGAGCGGGCACTGAAGCTTTCTTT.